This TCR beta chain came from a study of blood T cell repertoires in COVID-19. Overall study: Specimens from acute and convalescent COVID-19 originated in the United States, Italy and Spain.

Method: immunoSEQ multiplex PCR; TCRdb's copy keeps in-frame clones and lacks some. The sample includes over 60,000 clones, approximately 80% seen only once; the top ten take roughly 15%. The CDR3 length is 16 residues. The V gene's germline CDR1 is LGHDT and CDR2 YNNKEL (reference sequence). V lost 5 bases and J lost 2; bases outside the gene matches: 6. This rearrangement joins TRBV3-1 (or the pseudogene TRBV3-2) to TRBJ2-5, with 12 positions matching TRBD2. Sequencing input: peripheral blood. The clonotype comes from a man aged 50 to 60 with COVID-19, enrolled during active disease. Here the CDR3 reads CASSFGLAGSQETQYF. For the CDR3, the DNA is TGTGCCAGCAGCTTCGGACTAGCGGGGTCTCAAGAGACCCAGTACTTC.